This T cell receptor beta chain was profiled in a study of cytomegalovirus exposure and HLA in healthy donors. This clone turned up a few times. The antigen is unknown. The CDR3 loop spans 17 amino acids. V lost 0 bases to trimming and J lost 1 base; unmatched junction nucleotides: 9. Germline V gives CDR1 SQVTM, CDR2 ANQGSEA. The PCR used 60 Vbeta and 13 Jbeta primers. Measured with immunoSEQ multiplex PCR; TCRdb has only the in-frame clones, and not every one. The data show roughly 88,000 clones, roughly 63% seen once. Study findings and constraints: Sequencing likely produced, as an artifact, a cluster of highly shared sequence variants. According to a later analysis, donors in an Asian-associated ancestry cluster reportedly had fewer N-insertions than the approximately 620-donor mean. In a later analysis, at a false discovery rate of 0.05, under 20,000 TCR beta sequences were associated with HLA alleles.

V and J are TRBV29-1 and TRBJ2-3; 8 nucleotides agree with TRBD2. The clonotype originates from a man aged 50 to 60 in good health and CMV-seronegative. The sequenced material came from PBMCs. The CDR3 DNA follows: TGCAGCGTTGAAGATCGAAACGGGGGGGCCCGCACAGATACGCAGTATTTT. Translation gives CSVEDRNGGARTDTQYF.